This T cell receptor beta chain was obtained from a study of shared clonotypes between healthy human individuals. In germline, CDR1 is WSHSY, CDR2 SAAADI. This CDR3 is 15 amino acids long. V dropped 2 bases and J dropped 1 base, with 11 bases sitting between them. A note on this clone: This same CDR3 is encoded by further DNA sequences in the sample.

The naive CD8 population came from CD45RO-negative cells selected for CCR7, without terminally differentiated effector memory CD45RA+ cells. Sequencing was performed with immunoSEQ multiplex PCR; in TCRdb, only in-frame clones are kept and a portion is missing. The sample lists around 2.1 million clones, about 93% occurring once. The receptor was derived from a man between 18 and 29 years old in good health. Some clones in this sample may be carry-over from other donors' samples. Sequencing was done on a sample of naive CD8+ T cells from PBMCs. V is TRBV10-2 and J is TRBJ1-1; D ambiguous. This CDR3 reads CASSERAGANTEAFF. The CDR3 DNA is TGCGCCAGCAGTGAGAGGGCAGGAGCGAACACTGAAGCTTTCTTT.